These 20 T cell receptor beta chains originate from one sample sequenced in a study of blood T cell repertoires in COVID-19 (dated by TCRdb to about 2020). The library was prepared using the immunoSEQ multiplex PCR assay. TCRdb took over this immuneACCESS table, retaining in-frame rearrangements with V and J assigned. Such tables are incomplete; in checked studies, under half of the missing clones stem from an unresolved V gene, and the remainder is unexplained. The sample table lists about 250,000 clones, roughly four fifths of them with a count of one. The top ten hold about 4.5% of the sample. Sequencing input: peripheral blood. The receptors shown here come from a woman aged 65 to 85 with acute or convalescent COVID-19.

The gene calls are TRBV19 and TRBJ2-1, with TRBD2 as a possible D gene (7 bases). There are 15 residues in the CDR3. CDR1 LNHDA and CDR2 SQIVND come from the germline V gene (reference sequence). Trimming cost V 4 bases and J 4 bases, with 14 bases left between them. CDR3 in DNA: TGTGCCAGTAGTAGTGGGGGGGGCGCGTACAATGAGCAGTTCTTC. This codes for CASSSGGGAYNEQFF. Based on the CDR3 plus reference TRBV19 and TRBJ2-1, the full variable domain is DGGITQSPKYLFRKEGQNVTLSCEQNLNHDAMYWYRQDPGQGLRLIYYSQIVNDFQKGDIAEGYSVSREKKESFPLTVTSAQKNPTAFYLCASSSGGGAYNEQFFGPGTRLTVL.

The chain couples TRBV7-2 to TRBJ1-2; D is possibly TRBD1 (5 bases). V lost 5 bases, J lost 0 bases, and 22 bases lay in between. The V gene's germline CDR1 is SGHTA and CDR2 FQGNSA. This CDR3 comprises 18 residues. CDR3 DNA: TGTGCCAGCAGCCTTTCGACAGTCATCGTGGGGTCTAACTATGGCTACACCTTC. Translation: CASSLSTVIVGSNYGYTF.

The chain recombines TRBV11-2 with TRBJ1-2, with 7 positions matching TRBD1. Germline V gene lookup returns CDR1 SGHAT and CDR2 FQNNGV. V gave up 5 bases and J gave up 2 bases; unmatched junction bases: 5. The CDR3 consists of 14 residues. The CDR3 bases are TGTGCCAGCAGCACGGACAGGCTCAACTATGGCTACACCTTC. Residues: CASSTDRLNYGYTF.

The rearrangement joins TRBV6-1 to TRBJ1-5; tentatively, D is TRBD1 (6 bases). CDR3 length: 15 residues. Germline V CDR1 and CDR2: MNHNS, SASEGT. V was pared by 2 bases and J by 2 bases, with 10 bases between. CDR3 DNA sequence: TGTGCCAGCAGTGAAACAGGGATGCGCAATCAGCCCCAGCATTTT. The encoded protein is CASSETGMRNQPQHF.

This clone was recorded only once. This chain joins TRBV7-2 and TRBJ1-5, with D unclear. Per germline, CDR1 SGHTA and CDR2 FQGNSA. This CDR3 region has 13 residues. V was pared by 1 base and J by 6 bases, with 7 bases between. As DNA, the CDR3 is TGTGCCAGCAGCTTAGGCGTGAGTCAGCCCCAGCATTTT. It encodes CASSLGVSQPQHF.

This clone was seen just once. The chain employs TRBV9 and TRBJ1-5; 8 bases line up with TRBD1. This CDR3 region has 16 residues. V lost 2 bases to trimming and J lost 0 bases; unmatched junction nucleotides: 4. Germline V CDR1 and CDR2: SGDLS, YYNGEE. The CDR3 reads CASSVGTGYSNQPQHF. CDR3 coding DNA: TGTGCCAGCAGCGTCGGGACAGGATATAGCAATCAGCCCCAGCATTTT.

This rearrangement joins TRBV28 to TRBJ1-2, with TRBD1 identical over 8 bases. After removal of 6 bases from V and 3 bases from J, the junction contained 6 bases not matched to a gene. This CDR3 spans 14 amino acids. Germline CDR1 MDHEN, CDR2 SYDVKM. This chain's CDR3 is CASSPATGDYGYTF. DNA for the CDR3: TGTGCCAGCAGCCCCGCGACAGGGGACTATGGCTACACCTTC.

This clone was counted between two and nine times. DNA of the CDR3: TGCAGTGCTAGTTTCCTAGCGGGGGGCGTGAGCACAGATACGCAGTATTTT. It is translated as CSASFLAGGVSTDTQYF. The chain is built from TRBV20-1 and TRBJ2-3; the match to TRBD2 covers 11 bases. The CDR3 loop spans 17 amino acids. V gave up 3 bases and J gave up 0 bases; unmatched junction bases: 8. The germline gives CDR1 DFQATT, CDR2 SNEGSKA (reference sequence).

The J gene is TRBJ1-2, the V gene TRBV28; no reliable D call. The CDR3 contains 14 residues. The V gene lost 5 bases and the J gene lost 4 bases, with 14 bases spanning the gap. The germline V gene has CDR1 MDHEN and CDR2 SYDVKM. The chain's CDR3 is CASSPLTASYGYTF. For the CDR3, the DNA is TGTGCCAGCAGTCCCCTTACAGCTTCCTATGGCTACACCTTC.

The V and J genes are TRBV12-3 or TRBV12-4 and TRBJ1-1; 9 bases map to TRBD1. The CDR3 loop spans 13 amino acids. Trimming at V came to 5 bases and at J to 6 bases, leaving 4 bases not matched to a gene. This CDR3 is CASSTGGNAEAFF. CDR3 nucleotides: TGTGCCAGCAGTACAGGGGGCAACGCTGAAGCTTTCTTT.

V gene TRBV21-1 combines with J gene TRBJ1-4. TRBV21-1 is a pseudogene locus. This CDR3 contains 12 residues. In DNA, the CDR3 is TGTGCCAGCAGCAAAACTTGTGAAAAACTGTTTTTT. As protein: CASSKTCEKLFF.

In regard to this clone: In the same sample, other DNA sequences code for this CDR3. This sequence joins TRBV7-2 and TRBJ1-5; the match to TRBD1 covers 7 bases. V lost 5 bases to trimming and J lost 1 base; unmatched junction nucleotides: 8. Germline V lookup: CDR1 SGHTA, CDR2 FQGNSA. This CDR3 is 16 amino acids long. CDR3 DNA sequence: TGTGCCAGCAGCCTAGGGGCAGGGGGGAGCAATCAGCCCCAGCATTTT. It translates to CASSLGAGGSNQPQHF.

The chain recombines TRBV5-1 with TRBJ2-3; weak D call: TRBD1 (5 bases). Between the trimmed V and J ends, which lost 0 bases and 4 bases, there was a span of 12 bases. The CDR3 covers 15 residues. Germline V lookup: CDR1 SGHRS, CDR2 YFSETQ. The CDR3 is CASSLGAGNSDTQYF. The CDR3 nucleotides read TGCGCCAGCAGCTTGGGTGCAGGGAACTCAGATACGCAGTATTTT.

The rearrangement links TRBV7-9 to TRBJ2-7; 7 bases are a match to TRBD1. After removal of 5 bases from V and 3 bases from J, the junction contained 7 bases not matched to a gene. This CDR3 has 14 residues. The germline V gene has CDR1 SEHNR and CDR2 FQNEAQ (reference sequence). CDR3 protein: CASSRRDRGYEQYF. The DNA for the CDR3 is TGTGCCAGCAGCCGACGGGACAGAGGCTACGAGCAGTACTTC. Using reference TRBV7-9 and TRBJ2-7 for the parts outside the CDR3, the full variable domain is DTGVSQNPRHKITKRGQNVTFRCDPISEHNRLYWYRQTLGQGPEFLTYFQNEAQLEKSRLLSDRFSAERPKGSFSTLEIQRTEQGDSAMYLCASSRRDRGYEQYFGPGTRLTVT.

The chain has TRBV4-1 and TRBJ1-3; D not certain. V dropped 0 bases and J dropped 0 bases, with 12 bases sitting between them. CDR1 is MGHRA, CDR2 YSYEKL, per germline. The CDR3 runs 17 residues. DNA of the CDR3: TGCGCCAGCAGCCAAGACCCCCGTGAGAGCTCTGGAAACACCATATATTTT. This sequence encodes CASSQDPRESSGNTIYF.

The chain couples TRBV19 to TRBJ2-7, with 9 nucleotides matching TRBD2. There are 14 residues in the CDR3. Losses at the gene ends were 5 bases for V and 3 bases for J; bases not matched to a gene: 5. Per germline, CDR1 LNHDA and CDR2 SQIVND (reference sequence). The CDR3 region has the DNA TGTGCCAGTAGTCCCGGGACTAGCATCTACGAGCAGTACTTC. Its protein product is CASSPGTSIYEQYF.

This rearrangement joins TRBV11-2 to TRBJ1-1; D is perhaps TRBD1 (6 bases). V was pared by 4 bases and J by 6 bases, with 12 bases between. Germline-derived CDR1 and CDR2 are SGHAT and FQNNGV. CDR3 length: 13 residues. CDR3 loop: CASSSARTAEAFF. In DNA form, the CDR3 reads TGTGCCAGCAGCTCCGCCAGGACAGCTGAAGCTTTCTTT. The entire variable domain, with the rest obtained from reference TRBV11-2 and TRBJ1-1, is as follows: EAGVAQSPRYKIIEKRQSVAFWCNPISGHATLYWYQQILGQGPKLLIQFQNNGVVDDSQLPKDRFSAERLKGVDSTLKIQPAKLEDSAVYLCASSSARTAEAFFGQGTRLTVV.

The chain employs TRBV6-1 and TRBJ1-5; 8 positions match TRBD1. J gave up 7 bases and V 3 bases, and 5 bases lay outside the gene matches. The germline gives CDR1 MNHNS, CDR2 SASEGT. This CDR3 has 14 amino acids. DNA of the CDR3: TGTGCCAGCAGTGAGACAGGGGTACGGCAGCCCCAGCATTTT. Its translation: CASSETGVRQPQHF.

A single count supports this clone. V gene TRBV15 combines with J gene TRBJ2-3; 9 nucleotides match TRBD2. Looked up from germline, CDR1 is LNHNV and CDR2 is YYDKDF (reference sequence). This CDR3 contains 15 residues. V shed 3 bases and J 2 bases; nucleotides not matched to a gene: 3. The CDR3 DNA reads TGTGCCACCAGCAGGGCGGGGGGGATCACAGATACGCAGTATTTT. It yields the protein CATSRAGGITDTQYF.

The chain carries TRBV9 and TRBJ1-1, with TRBD1 identical over 7 bases. J was trimmed by 2 bases and V by 1 base; bases with no gene match: 5. Per germline, CDR1 SGDLS and CDR2 YYNGEE. The CDR3 runs to 15 residues. This CDR3 is CASSVTAGGNTEAFF. CDR3 DNA: TGTGCCAGCAGCGTAACCGCAGGGGGAAACACTGAAGCTTTCTTT.